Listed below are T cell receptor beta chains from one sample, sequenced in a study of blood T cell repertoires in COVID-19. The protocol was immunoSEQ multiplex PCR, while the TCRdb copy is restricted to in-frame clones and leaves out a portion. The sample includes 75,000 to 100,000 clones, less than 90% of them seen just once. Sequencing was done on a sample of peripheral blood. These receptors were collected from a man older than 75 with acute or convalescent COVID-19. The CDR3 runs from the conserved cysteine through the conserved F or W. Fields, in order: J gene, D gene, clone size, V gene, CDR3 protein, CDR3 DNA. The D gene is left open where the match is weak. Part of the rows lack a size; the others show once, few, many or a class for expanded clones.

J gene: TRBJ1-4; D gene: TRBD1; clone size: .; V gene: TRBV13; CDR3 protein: CASSLAGGDEKLFF; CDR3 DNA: TGTGCCAGCAGCTTAGCAGGGGGCGATGAAAAACTGTTTTTT
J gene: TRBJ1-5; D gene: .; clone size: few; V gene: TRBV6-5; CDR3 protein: CASRIGGGNQPQHF; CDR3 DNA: TGTGCCAGCAGAATAGGGGGGGGTAATCAGCCCCAGCATTTT
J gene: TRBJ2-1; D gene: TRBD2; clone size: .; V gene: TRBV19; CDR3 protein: CASSAGGYNEQFF; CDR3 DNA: TGTGCCAGTAGTGCGGGAGGGTACAATGAGCAGTTCTTC
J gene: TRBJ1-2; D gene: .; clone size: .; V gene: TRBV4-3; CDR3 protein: CASSQGDGANYGYTF; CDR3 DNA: TGCGCCAGCAGCCAAGGAGACGGAGCTAACTATGGCTACACCTTC
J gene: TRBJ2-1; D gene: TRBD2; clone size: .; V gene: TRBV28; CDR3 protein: CASSGTSGNNEQFF; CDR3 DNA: TGTGCCAGCAGCGGGACTAGCGGGAACAATGAGCAGTTCTTC
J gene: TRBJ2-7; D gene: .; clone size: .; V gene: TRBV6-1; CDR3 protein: CASSDHAALYEQYF; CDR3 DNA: TGTGCCAGCAGTGACCACGCGGCCTTATACGAGCAGTACTTC
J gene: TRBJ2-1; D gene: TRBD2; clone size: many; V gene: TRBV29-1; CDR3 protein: CSGAGESGYNEQFF; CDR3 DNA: TGCAGCGGTGCGGGAGAATCGGGTTACAATGAGCAGTTCTTC
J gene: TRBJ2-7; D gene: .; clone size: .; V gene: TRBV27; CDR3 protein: CASSFGRGDEQYF; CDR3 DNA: TGTGCCAGCAGTTTTGGCAGGGGTGACGAGCAGTACTTC
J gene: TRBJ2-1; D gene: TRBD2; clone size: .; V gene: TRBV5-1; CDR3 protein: CASSLLAGGVGTLRYNEQFF; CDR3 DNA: TGCGCCAGCAGCTTACTAGCGGGAGGGGTGGGCACACTCAGATACAATGAGCAGTTCTTC
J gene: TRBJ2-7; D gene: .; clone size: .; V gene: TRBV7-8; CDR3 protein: CASSRSGGAYEQYF; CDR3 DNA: TGTGCCAGCAGCCGAAGTGGGGGCGCCTACGAGCAGTACTTC
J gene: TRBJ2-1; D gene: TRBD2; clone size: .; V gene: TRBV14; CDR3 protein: CASSLGLAGYNEQFF; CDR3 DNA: TGTGCCAGCAGCCTGGGACTAGCGGGTTACAATGAGCAGTTCTTC
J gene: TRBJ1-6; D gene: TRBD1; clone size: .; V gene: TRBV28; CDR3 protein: CASSSRTGSSSPLHF; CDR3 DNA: TGTGCCAGCAGCTCTAGGACAGGGTCTAGTTCACCCCTCCACTTT
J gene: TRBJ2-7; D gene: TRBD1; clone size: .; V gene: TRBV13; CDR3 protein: CASQGQAQGWTGQYF; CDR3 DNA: TGTGCCAGCCAAGGACAGGCCCAGGGCTGGACAGGGCAGTACTTC
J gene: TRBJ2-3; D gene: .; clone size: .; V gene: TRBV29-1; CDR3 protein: CSVHSGTDTQYF; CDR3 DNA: TGCAGCGTACATTCGGGGACAGATACGCAGTATTTT
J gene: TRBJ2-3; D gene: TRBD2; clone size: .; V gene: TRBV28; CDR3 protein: CASSLFPAGTTRTDTQYF; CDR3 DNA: TGTGCCAGCAGTTTGTTTCCCGCCGGGACTACACGCACAGATACGCAGTATTTT
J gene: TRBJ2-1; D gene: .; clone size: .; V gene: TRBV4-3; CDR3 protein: CASSQVGGSSYNEQFF; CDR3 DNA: TGCGCCAGCAGCCAAGTCGGGGGAAGCTCCTACAATGAGCAGTTCTTC
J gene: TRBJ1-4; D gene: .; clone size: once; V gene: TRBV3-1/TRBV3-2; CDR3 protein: CASSQEVGGANEKLFF; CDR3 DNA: TGTGCCAGCAGCCAAGAAGTGGGAGGGGCTAATGAAAAACTGTTTTTT
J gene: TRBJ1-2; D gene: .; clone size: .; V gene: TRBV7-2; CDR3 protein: CASSMGPSNYGYTF; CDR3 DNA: TGTGCCAGCAGCATGGGCCCTTCTAACTATGGCTACACCTTC
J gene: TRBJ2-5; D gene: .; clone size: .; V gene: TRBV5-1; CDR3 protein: CASSLEGVRMETQYF; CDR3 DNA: TGCGCCAGCAGCTTGGAGGGGGTGCGAATGGAGACCCAGTACTTC
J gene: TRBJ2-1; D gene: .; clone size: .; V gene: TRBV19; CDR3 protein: CASIRQEGVGEQFF; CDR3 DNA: TGTGCCAGTATCCGGCAGGAGGGAGTTGGTGAGCAGTTCTTC
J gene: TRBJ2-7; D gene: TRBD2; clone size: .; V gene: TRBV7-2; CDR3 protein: CASSLAQGGRSEQYF; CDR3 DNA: TGTGCCAGCAGCTTAGCGCAGGGCGGGAGGAGTGAGCAGTACTTC
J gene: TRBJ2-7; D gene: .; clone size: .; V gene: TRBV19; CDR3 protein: CASSSDRLSYEQYF; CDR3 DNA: TGTGCCAGTAGTTCCGACAGACTGTCCTACGAGCAGTACTTC
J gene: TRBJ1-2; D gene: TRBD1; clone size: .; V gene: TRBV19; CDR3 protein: CASSPQGVYGYTF; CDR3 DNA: TGTGCCAGTAGTCCTCAGGGGGTGTATGGCTACACCTTC
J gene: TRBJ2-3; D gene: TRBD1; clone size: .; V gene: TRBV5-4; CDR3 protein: CASSLGQGLSGDTQYF; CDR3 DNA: TGTGCCAGCAGCTTAGGACAGGGGCTGAGCGGGGATACGCAGTATTTT
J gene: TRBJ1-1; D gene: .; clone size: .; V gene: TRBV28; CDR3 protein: CASSLHFGDTEAFF; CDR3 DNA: TGTGCCAGCAGTTTACACTTCGGGGACACTGAAGCTTTCTTT
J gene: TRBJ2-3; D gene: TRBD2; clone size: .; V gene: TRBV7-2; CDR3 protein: CASSLVASGSLDTQYF; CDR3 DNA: TGTGCCAGCAGCTTAGTCGCTAGCGGGAGTCTCGATACGCAGTATTTT
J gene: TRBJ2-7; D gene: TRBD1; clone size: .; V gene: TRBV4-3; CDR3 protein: CASSHTGTGASEQYF; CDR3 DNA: TGCGCCAGCAGCCATACCGGGACAGGGGCCTCCGAGCAGTACTTC
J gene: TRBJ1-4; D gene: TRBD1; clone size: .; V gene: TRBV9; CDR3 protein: CASSVDGQGQGEKLFF; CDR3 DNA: TGTGCCAGCAGCGTAGACGGTCAAGGACAGGGTGAAAAACTGTTTTTT
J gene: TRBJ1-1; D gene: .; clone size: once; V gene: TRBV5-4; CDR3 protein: CASSSESRLTNTEAFF; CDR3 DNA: TGTGCCAGCAGCTCGGAGAGCAGACTAACGAACACTGAAGCTTTCTTT
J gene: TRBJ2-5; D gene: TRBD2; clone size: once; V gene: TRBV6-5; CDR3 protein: CASAGRVGGETQYF; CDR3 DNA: TGTGCCAGTGCGGGCCGAGTGGGGGGGGAGACCCAGTACTTC
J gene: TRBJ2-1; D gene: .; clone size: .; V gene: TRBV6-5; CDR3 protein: CASSFLNEQFF; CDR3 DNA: TGTGCCAGCAGTTTTTTAAATGAGCAGTTCTTC
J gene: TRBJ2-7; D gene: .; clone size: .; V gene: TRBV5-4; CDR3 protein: CASSTGTKSYEQYF; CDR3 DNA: TGTGCCAGCAGCACCGGGACAAAATCCTACGAGCAGTACTTC
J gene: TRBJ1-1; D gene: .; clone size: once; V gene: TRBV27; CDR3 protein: CASRQHREGTEAFF; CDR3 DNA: TGTGCCAGCAGGCAACACAGGGAGGGGACTGAAGCTTTCTTT